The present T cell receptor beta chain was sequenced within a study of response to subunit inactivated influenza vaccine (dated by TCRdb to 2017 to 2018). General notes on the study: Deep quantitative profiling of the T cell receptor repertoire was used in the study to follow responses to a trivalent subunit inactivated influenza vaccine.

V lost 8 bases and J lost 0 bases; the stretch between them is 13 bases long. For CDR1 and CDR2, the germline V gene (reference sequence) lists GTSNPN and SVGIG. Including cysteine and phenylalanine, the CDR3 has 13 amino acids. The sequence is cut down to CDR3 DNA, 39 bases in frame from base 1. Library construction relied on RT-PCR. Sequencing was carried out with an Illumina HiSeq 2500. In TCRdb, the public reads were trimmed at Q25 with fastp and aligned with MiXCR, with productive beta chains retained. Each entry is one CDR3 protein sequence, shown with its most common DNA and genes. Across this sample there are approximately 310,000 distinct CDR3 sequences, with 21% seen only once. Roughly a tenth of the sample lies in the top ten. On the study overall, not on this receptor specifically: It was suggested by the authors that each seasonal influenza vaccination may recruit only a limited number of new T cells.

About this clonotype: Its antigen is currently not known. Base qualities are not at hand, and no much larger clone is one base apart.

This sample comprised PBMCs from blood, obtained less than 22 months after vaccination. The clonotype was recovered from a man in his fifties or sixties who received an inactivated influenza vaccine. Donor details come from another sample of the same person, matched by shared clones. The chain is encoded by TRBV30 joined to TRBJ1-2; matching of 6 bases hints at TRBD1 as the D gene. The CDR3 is CAKQGLPNYGYTF. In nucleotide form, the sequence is TGTGCCAAACAGGGTCTCCCTAACTATGGCTACACCTTC. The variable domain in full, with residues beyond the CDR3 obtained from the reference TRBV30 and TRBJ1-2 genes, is SQTIHQWPATLVQPVGSPLSLECTVEGTSNPNLYWYRQAAGRGLQLLFYSVGIGQISSEVPQNLSASRPQDRQFILSSKKLLLSDSGFYLCAKQGLPNYGYTFGSGTRLTVV.